This T cell receptor (beta chain) stems from a study of response to subunit inactivated influenza vaccine. This CDR3 spans 14 amino acids. The V segment lost 6 bases and the J segment 7 bases; nucleotides outside the gene matches: 10. Worth noting for this clonotype: What it recognizes is unknown.

Regarding the study as a whole: Researchers suggested that each seasonal influenza vaccination recruits few new T cells.

TCRdb called the RT-PCR reads again in MiXCR, with one record for every CDR3 protein. The repertoire consists of around 470,000 distinct CDR3 sequences, with more than 7% occurring once and the leading ten covering approximately 14%. The sequenced sample was PBMCs from blood, obtained around 25 months after vaccination. This TCR was sampled from a man between 50 and 75 years old who received an inactivated influenza vaccine. J is TRBJ1-2 and V is TRBV12-3 or TRBV12-4; the match to TRBD1 covers 8 bases. Here the CDR3 DNA reads TGTGCCAGCAGCGATTCGACAGGGGCGAGTGGCTACACCTTC. Protein product: CASSDSTGASGYTF.